This T cell receptor (beta chain) was captured by sequencing in a study of T cell responses to AZD1222 COVID-19 vaccine. Sequencing used immunoSEQ multiplex PCR; TCRdb keeps in-frame clones, though not all of them. The sample contains about 130,000 clones, approximately 92% of which appear only once. Overall study results and limits: Clonal diversity was possibly underestimated; the donors were predominantly white British and more often female. No day 14 peak samples; only post-peak repertoires were characterized.

Of note for this clone: Its specificity is unknown. The sample carries other DNA sequences with the same CDR3.

The V end was cut by 3 bases, the J end by 7 bases, with 7 bases between. The CDR3 extends over 12 amino acids. The V call is TRBV12-3 or TRBV12-4, the J call TRBJ2-1; D possibly corresponds to TRBD1 (6 bases). The clonotype was recovered from an adult who received the AZD1222 COVID-19 vaccine. Sequencing used peripheral blood, obtained 28 days after the second AZD1222 dose. CDR3 in amino acids: CASSLQGNEQFF. The CDR3 DNA reads as TGTGCCAGCAGTTTGCAGGGGAATGAGCAGTTCTTC.